This TCR beta chain is drawn from a study of graft-versus-host responses after intestinal transplantation. The assay was immunoSEQ multiplex PCR, and TCRdb's table has in-frame clones only and misses some. The sample holds 17,000 or so clones, less than 50% seen once. Plates contained roughly 200,000 CFSE-labeled responder cells and roughly 200,000 irradiated, violet-dye-labeled stimulator cells. The sequencing used alloreactive CD8+ T cells from a mixed lymphocyte reaction culture, collected before intestinal transplant. Noted subset: CFSE-low proliferating T cells sorted from approximately six-day pre-transplant mixed lymphocyte reaction (GvH or HvG direction). The sequence derives from a human patient who received an intestinal transplant.

The CDR3 DNA reads as TGTGCCAGCAGCTTCCCGGGGGGAAGCGGGAGGGCCCTATATACGCAGTATTTT. Its protein is CASSFPGGSGRALYTQYF. This chain links TRBV7-6 with TRBJ2-3, with 10 nucleotides matching TRBD2. The length of the CDR3 is 18 residues. V lost 3 bases to trimming and J lost 7 bases; unmatched junction nucleotides: 16. Germline CDR1 and CDR2: SGHVS and FNYEAQ.